The rows below give T cell receptor beta chains drawn from one sample of a study of blood T cell repertoires in COVID-19. This table comes from immunoSEQ multiplex PCR, and its TCRdb copy is limited to in-frame clones, with some not included. The sample holds 150,000 or so clones, about 73% seen once. The sequencing input was peripheral blood. All receptors derive from a man of 80 years or more with acute or convalescent COVID-19. The CDR3 runs from the conserved cysteine through the conserved F or W. D genes are given only for firm matches. Expanded clones get a size class; other rows say once, few or many, or leave the size out.

CDR3aa	CDR3nt	v_gene	j_gene	d_gene	abundance
CASSPNGQGAYGYTF	TGTGCCAGCAGCCCAAACGGACAGGGGGCATATGGCTACACCTTC	TRBV7-6	TRBJ1-2	TRBD1	NA
CASSPPDSPLHF	TGTGCCAGCAGTCCTCCCGATTCACCCCTCCACTTT	TRBV12-3/TRBV12-4	TRBJ1-6	NA	NA
CAIAGQENSYNSPLHF	TGTGCCATCGCGGGACAGGAGAACTCCTATAATTCACCCCTCCACTTT	TRBV10-3	TRBJ1-6	TRBD1	NA
CAWSVYLMTSGASYEQYF	TGTGCCTGGAGTGTATACTTAATGACTAGCGGGGCATCCTACGAGCAGTACTTC	TRBV30	TRBJ2-7	TRBD2	NA
CASGGQGTYEQYF	TGCGCCAGCGGTGGACAGGGCACCTACGAGCAGTACTTC	TRBV23-1	TRBJ2-7	TRBD1	few
CASSLQSGNTIYF	TGTGCCAGCAGCCTGCAAAGCGGAAACACCATATATTTT	TRBV13	TRBJ1-3	NA	NA
CASSGTGTGQETQYF	TGTGCCAGCAGCGGAACCGGGACAGGTCAAGAGACCCAGTACTTC	TRBV6-2/TRBV6-3	TRBJ2-5	TRBD1	NA
CASSLLSAGQRQPQHF	TGTGCCAGCAGTTTATTATCCGCGGGACAGAGGCAGCCCCAGCATTTT	TRBV28	TRBJ1-5	TRBD1	NA
CASSRSTGTGQETQYF	TGTGCCAGTAGTAGATCCACCGGGACAGGTCAAGAGACCCAGTACTTC	TRBV19	TRBJ2-5	TRBD1	NA
CATTGWNTEAFF	TGTGCCACGACAGGGTGGAACACTGAAGCTTTCTTT	TRBV19	TRBJ1-1	TRBD1	NA
CASSLQSSYNSPLHF	TGCGCCAGCAGCTTACAGAGCTCCTATAATTCACCCCTCCACTTT	TRBV5-1	TRBJ1-6	NA	few
CASSPPDRNYGYTF	TGTGCCAGCTCACCTCCGGACAGGAACTATGGCTACACCTTC	TRBV18	TRBJ1-2	TRBD1	once
CASSLGPGEPYGYTF	TGCGCCAGCAGCTTGGGTCCAGGGGAGCCTTATGGCTACACCTTC	TRBV5-1	TRBJ1-2	NA	once
CASSQAGKRGYGYTF	TGCGCCAGCAGCCAAGCCGGAAAAAGAGGGTATGGCTACACCTTC	TRBV4-3	TRBJ1-2	NA	NA
CASGRLQETQYF	TGTGCCAGCGGGAGACTACAAGAGACCCAGTACTTC	TRBV3-1/TRBV3-2	TRBJ2-5	NA	NA
CASSYSTAGAGDTQYF	TGTGCCAGCAGTTACTCGACAGCGGGGGCGGGAGATACGCAGTATTTT	TRBV6-5	TRBJ2-3	TRBD2	NA